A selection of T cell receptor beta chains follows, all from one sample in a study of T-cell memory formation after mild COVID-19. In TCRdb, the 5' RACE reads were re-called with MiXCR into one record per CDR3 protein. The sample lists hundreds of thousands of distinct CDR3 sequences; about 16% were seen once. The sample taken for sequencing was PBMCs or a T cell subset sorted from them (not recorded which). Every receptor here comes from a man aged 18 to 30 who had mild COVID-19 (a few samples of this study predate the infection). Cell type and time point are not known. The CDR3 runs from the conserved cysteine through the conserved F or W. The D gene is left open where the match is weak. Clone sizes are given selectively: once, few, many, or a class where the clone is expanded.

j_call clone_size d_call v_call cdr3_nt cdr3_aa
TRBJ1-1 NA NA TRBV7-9 TGTGCCAGCAGCTTAGATGGGGGGGCGTGGTACACTGAAGCTTTCTTT CASSLDGGAWYTEAFF
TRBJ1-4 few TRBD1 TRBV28 TGTGCCAGCAGTGCATACCCGGGACAGGTTAATGAAAAACTGTTTTTT CASSAYPGQVNEKLFF
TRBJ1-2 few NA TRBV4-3 TGCGCCAGCAGCCAAGAGGGGGGTCCCTATGGCTACACCTTC CASSQEGGPYGYTF
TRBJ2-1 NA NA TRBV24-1 TGTGCCACCAGTGATGCACTAAGCTCCTACAATGAGCAGTTCTTC CATSDALSSYNEQFF
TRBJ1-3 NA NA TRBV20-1 TGCAGTGCGAGCTCAAGGGTGCAGGGAAACACCATATATTTT CSASSRVQGNTIYF
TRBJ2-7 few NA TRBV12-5 TGTGCTAGTGGTTTGCATGTGGGGGGCACCTACGAGCAGTACTTC CASGLHVGGTYEQYF
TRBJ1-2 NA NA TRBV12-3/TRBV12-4 TGTGCCAGCACGGGGAGAAACTATGGCTACACCTTC CASTGRNYGYTF
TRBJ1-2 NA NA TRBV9 TGTGCCAGCAGCCGTGAGGGGTGGGGTGGCTACACCTTC CASSREGWGGYTF
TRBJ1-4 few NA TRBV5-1 TGCGCCAGCAGCTTGCAGCAGGGTGGTGAAAAACTGTTTTTT CASSLQQGGEKLFF
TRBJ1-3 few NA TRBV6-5 TGTGCCAGCAGCCTCGGTCAGGGTATAGGAAACACCATATATTTT CASSLGQGIGNTIYF